The entry that follows covers one TCR beta chain sequence. The entry originates in a study of OX40 agonist ivuxolimab in advanced cancers. Study context: In this trial design, patients received ivuxolimab intravenously at 0.01 to 10 mg/kg every 2 weeks. Of the participants, approximately 38% had some prior anti-PD-1, anti-PD-L1 or anti-CTLA-4 therapy, which was allowed.

The CDR3 totals 15 residues. V shed 3 bases and J shed 4 bases, with 16 bases lying between them. Germline values: CDR1 SNHLY, CDR2 FYNNEI. Clones were read by immunoSEQ multiplex PCR, and TCRdb kept only the in-frame ones, dropping some. The sample shows 77,000 or so clones, about 94% of them seen only once. Individuals having autoimmune disease history or systemic immunosuppression were not enrolled. This chain uses TRBV2 with TRBJ2-7; tentative D call: TRBD1 (6 bases). This TCR was recovered from an adult with an advanced solid tumor such as melanoma, head and neck, liver or kidney cancer. The sample here was CD4+ or CD8+ T cells sorted from blood, taken in a trial of the OX40 agonist ivuxolimab. The CDR3, as DNA: TGTGCCAGCAGTGATGGACAGCCTGTTCTTTACGAGCAGTACTTC. Protein: CASSDGQPVLYEQYF.